Listed below are T cell receptor beta chains from one sample, sequenced in a study of beta chain features in type 1 diabetes. Here immunoSEQ multiplex PCR was the method, and the copy in TCRdb shows in-frame clones only, minus some. The table has approximately 330,000 clones, around 10% seen once. Input material: naive CD4+ T cells from blood. These receptors were taken from a woman aged 30 to 39 in good health. Both conserved end residues are part of each CDR3.

TRBJ2-7 TRBV25-1 CASSGVGGRGYEQYF
TRBJ2-7 TRBV29-1 CSVALVAGVSEQYF
TRBJ2-1 TRBV29-1 CSVGRRDNEQFF
TRBJ1-3 TRBV27 CASSDREAGNTIYF
TRBJ2-7 TRBV19 CASSSTSSSYEQYF
TRBJ2-1 TRBV29-1 CSVVGSSDEQFF
TRBJ2-3 TRBV19 CARVTGLPKITDTQYF
TRBJ2-7 TRBV7-6 CASSLIGTNPLEQYF
TRBJ2-7 TRBV7-6 CASSLQSTGGTYEQYF
TRBJ2-5 TRBV18 CASSPLRARETQYF
TRBJ2-3 TRBV6-5 CASSSDRGVTDTQYF
TRBJ2-1 TRBV25-1 CASSELAGGTNEQFF
TRBJ2-1 TRBV6-5 CASSYGWSSPYNEQFF
TRBJ1-4 TRBV30 CAWSADRVTNEKLFF
TRBJ2-3 TRBV29-1 CSVSGLAGIPPDTQYF
TRBJ2-7 TRBV18 CASSPPDLSGDEQYF
TRBJ2-5 TRBV29-1 CSVDGAVGGETQYF
TRBJ2-5 TRBV9 CASSVGAIPQETQYF
TRBJ2-7 TRBV28 CASSASAGWYEQYF
TRBJ1-1 TRBV27 CASRHNTEAFF
TRBJ1-2 TRBV25-1 CASSDGPFYQDNYGYTF
TRBJ2-1 TRBV28 CASSPLRDQTSGRHNEQFF
TRBJ2-5 TRBV28 CASSSWRVRETQYF
TRBJ2-7 TRBV7-2 CATGTGGFYEQYF
TRBJ2-1 TRBV28 CASSSQGAQRPNEQFF
TRBJ1-5 TRBV29-1 CSVWDRGNNQPQHF
TRBJ2-7 TRBV18 CASSPRGGPGQYF
TRBJ2-5 TRBV11-1 CASSPSTSGRETQYF
TRBJ2-7 TRBV6-1 CASVTSGTSSYEQYF
TRBJ2-1 TRBV4-3 CASSQDRRASYNEQFF
TRBJ2-5 TRBV5-6 CASRLERYTGKETQYF